The 24 T cell receptor beta chains in this list originate from one sample, sequenced in a study of CD8 T cells in Susac syndrome. RNA amounts of about 0.5 to 1 ug underwent reverse transcription with random hexamers. MiXCR, applied by TCRdb to the immunoSEQ multiplex PCR reads, yields one record per CDR3 protein. The table records under 85,000 distinct CDR3 sequences, roughly 94% of them present only once. Sequencing used CD8+ T cells from PBMCs. These TCRs come from a human donor with multiple sclerosis.

The genes are TRBV7-2 and TRBJ1-1; possible D gene TRBD1, 6 bases. Trimming shortened V by 1 base and J by 4 bases, and 10 bases separated the two germline ends. This CDR3 is built from 14 residues. The germline V gene encodes CDR1 SGHTA and CDR2 FQGNSA. In DNA, the CDR3 is TGTGCCAGCAGCTTAGACAGGGTGGGCACTGAAGCTTTCTTT. Its protein product is CASSLDRVGTEAFF.

The genes are TRBV29-1 and TRBJ2-3, with 7 bases fitting TRBD1. This CDR3 is 13 amino acids long. The ends lost 4 bases at V and 4 bases at J; junction bases unmatched: 5. CDR1 and CDR2 from the germline V gene are SQVTM and ANQGSEA. The CDR3 nucleotides are TGCAGCGTTGTACAGGGGCTCCCAGATACGCAGTATTTT. This translates into CSVVQGLPDTQYF.

The chain is built from TRBV28 and TRBJ2-5, with 14 bases identical to TRBD2. There are 18 residues in the CDR3. CDR1 is MDHEN and CDR2 is SYDVKM in the germline V gene. Trimming removed 6 bases from V and 2 bases from J; junction bases left unmatched: 11. In DNA, the CDR3 is TGTGCCAGCAGACTGGGACTAGCGGGAGAGGATGTACAAGAGACCCAGTACTTC. It encodes CASRLGLAGEDVQETQYF.

The V and J genes are TRBV27 and TRBJ2-7; 8 bases are shared with TRBD1. The length of the CDR3 is 13 residues. V lost 5 bases and J lost 3; bases outside the gene matches: 3. Germline CDR1 reads MNHEY; CDR2 reads SMNVEV (reference sequence). The CDR3 bases are TGTGCCAGCAGTCAGGGGGCTATCTACGAGCAGTACTTC. Its translation is CASSQGAIYEQYF.

The V gene is TRBV29-1, the J gene TRBJ2-1, with D perhaps matching TRBD1 or TRBD2 (5 bases each). V lost 7 bases and J lost 4, with 11 bases in between. The germline V gene encodes CDR1 SQVTM and CDR2 ANQGSEA. This CDR3 is 12 amino acids long. Written as DNA, the CDR3 is TGCAGCGCAAGGGACGGATACAATGAGCAGTTCTTC. This sequence encodes CSARDGYNEQFF.

V and J are TRBV20-1 and TRBJ2-1; the match to TRBD2 covers 8 bases. Germline CDR1 reads DFQATT; CDR2 reads SNEGSKA (reference sequence). V shed 6 bases, J shed 0 bases, and the junction held 10 bases outside the gene matches. CDR3 size: 16 residues. Written as DNA, the CDR3 is TGCAGTGCCTCCGACTATAGCGGGGTCTCCTACAATGAGCAGTTCTTC. As protein: CSASDYSGVSYNEQFF.

The rearrangement uses TRBV5-4 and TRBJ2-4, with D perhaps TRBD1 or TRBD2 (6 bases each). Trimming removed 0 bases from V and 5 bases from J, with 12 bases in between. The V gene's germline CDR1 is SGHNT and CDR2 YYREEE (reference sequence). This CDR3 contains 15 residues. The CDR3 DNA reads TGTGCCAGCAGCTTGGCCTGGGGGGCCCAAAACATTCAGTACTTC. Protein: CASSLAWGAQNIQYF.

The V gene is TRBV9, the J gene TRBJ2-1; 8 bases align to TRBD2. The CDR3 has 16 residues. The ends lost 0 bases at V and 5 bases at J; junction bases unmatched: 7. Germline CDR1 reads SGDLS; CDR2 reads YYNGEE. CDR3 loop: CASSVVGSGDDNEQFF. For the CDR3, the DNA is TGTGCCAGCAGCGTAGTTGGTAGCGGGGATGACAATGAGCAGTTCTTC.

This CDR3 reads CATSDRGGWGETQYF. The CDR3 nucleotides read TGTGCCACCAGTGATCGTGGAGGATGGGGAGAGACCCAGTACTTC. The gene calls are TRBV24-1 and TRBJ2-5; D may be TRBD2 (5 bases). V lost 3 bases and J lost 4, with 14 bases in between. Germline V gives CDR1 KGHDR, CDR2 SFDVKD. There are 15 residues in the CDR3.

This chain links TRBV27 with TRBJ2-4; 9 bases fit TRBD1. Germline-derived CDR1 and CDR2 are MNHEY and SMNVEV (reference sequence). There are 16 residues in the CDR3. With V trimmed by 4 bases and J by 0 bases, 4 bases remained unmatched. CDR3 region: CASSSGTGLAKNIQYF. CDR3 coding DNA: TGTGCCAGCAGTTCTGGGACAGGGTTAGCCAAAAACATTCAGTACTTC.

The CDR3, as DNA: TGTGCCAGCAGGTTCGTAGACTACGAGCAGTACTTC. It encodes CASRFVDYEQYF. The chain carries TRBV27 and TRBJ2-7; no clear D gene. Germline-derived CDR1 and CDR2 are MNHEY and SMNVEV (reference sequence). V shed 6 bases and J shed 3 bases, with 9 bases lying between them. The CDR3 is made up of 12 amino acids.

The J gene is TRBJ2-7, the V gene TRBV15; tentative D call: TRBD2 (7 bases). The germline V gene encodes CDR1 LNHNV and CDR2 YYDKDF (reference sequence). V was clipped by 0 bases and J by 0 bases, with 15 bases between them. The CDR3 contains 17 residues. The CDR3 loop reads CATSRDDGGAGSYEQYF. Here the CDR3 DNA reads TGTGCCACCAGCAGAGATGATGGGGGGGCCGGCTCCTACGAGCAGTACTTC.

The chain joins TRBV6-6 to TRBJ2-7; D is perhaps TRBD1 (6 bases). With 2 bases removed from V and 3 bases from J, the gap between germline ends came to 11 bases. The length of the CDR3 is 14 residues. CDR1 is MNHNY, CDR2 SVGAGI, per germline (reference sequence). The CDR3 sequence is CASSYLRGDYEQYF. The CDR3 DNA reads TGTGCCAGCAGTTACCTCAGGGGAGACTACGAGCAGTACTTC.

This sequence joins TRBV11-2 and TRBJ2-7, with 10 bases that match TRBD2. Germline V gene lookup returns CDR1 SGHAT and CDR2 FQNNGV. Trimming removed 4 bases from V and 3 bases from J; junction bases left unmatched: 9. This CDR3 region has 16 residues. The CDR3 DNA reads as TGTGCCAGCAGCTCGTATCTAGCGGGAGACTACTACGAGCAGTACTTC. Amino acids: CASSSYLAGDYYEQYF.

The rearrangement joins TRBV29-1 to TRBJ2-1; weak D call: TRBD2 (7 bases). V was cut by 6 bases and J by 0 bases, with 12 bases left in between. Germline CDR1 reads SQVTM; CDR2 reads ANQGSEA. CDR3 size: 14 residues. The CDR3 sequence is CSVGGGGSYNEQFF. CDR3 bases: TGCAGCGTCGGGGGCGGGGGCTCCTACAATGAGCAGTTCTTC.

A few counts support this clonotype. The gene calls are TRBV13 and TRBJ1-2; D gene unclear. This CDR3 spans 10 amino acids. V lost 5 bases and J lost 8, with 6 bases in between. CDR1 PRHDT and CDR2 FYEKMQ come from the germline V gene (reference sequence). CDR3 coding DNA: TGTGCCAGCAGCCTTTGGGGCTACACCTTC. It specifies CASSLWGYTF.

The chain links TRBV9 to TRBJ1-1; D uncertain. V shed 0 bases and J shed 4 bases, with 13 bases lying between them. There are 15 residues in the CDR3. The V gene's germline CDR1 is SGDLS and CDR2 YYNGEE. The CDR3 region is CASSVDPLVGTEAFF. The CDR3 nucleotides are TGTGCCAGCAGCGTAGACCCTCTCGTGGGCACTGAAGCTTTCTTT.

The rearrangement joins TRBV6-4 to TRBJ2-3; TRBD2 agrees at 11 bases. Trimming took 6 bases from V and 3 from J; bases not matched to a gene: 5. The CDR3 totals 15 residues. Germline V lookup: CDR1 MRHNA, CDR2 SNTAGT. In nucleotides, the CDR3 is TGTGCCAGCAGCGCGCTAGCGGGAGGAACAGATACGCAGTATTTT. Protein: CASSALAGGTDTQYF.

The J gene is TRBJ2-1, the V gene TRBV6-5; either TRBD1 or TRBD2 may fit D (5 bases each). Germline V lookup: CDR1 MNHEY, CDR2 SVGAGI. The CDR3 has 13 residues. V shed 5 bases and J shed 15 bases, with 20 bases lying between them. CDR3 in amino acids: CASSRWDRKSPFF. The DNA of the CDR3 is TGTGCCAGCAGTCGCTGGGACCGAAAGTCTCCGTTCTTC.

CDR3 residues: CASSWGGSSAGELFF. CDR3 coding DNA: TGTGCCAGCAGCTGGGGCGGGAGCTCTGCCGGGGAGCTGTTTTTT. The V call is TRBV12-3 or TRBV12-4, the J call TRBJ2-2; 7 nucleotides line up with TRBD2. The V and J ends lost 6 bases and 6 bases, in that order; junction bases with no gene match: 10. CDR3 size: 15 residues.

This chain connects TRBV5-4 to TRBJ2-7; TRBD1 agrees at 9 bases. Germline V CDR1 and CDR2: SGHNT, YYREEE (reference sequence). This CDR3 has 15 residues. Trimming at V came to 4 bases and at J to 0 bases, leaving 5 bases not matched to a gene. This CDR3 is CASSQGTGSSYEQYF. The CDR3 nucleotides read TGTGCCAGCAGCCAAGGGACAGGGAGCTCCTACGAGCAGTACTTC.

J is TRBJ2-7 and V is TRBV19; perhaps TRBD1 as D (6 bases). V dropped 7 bases and J dropped 0 bases, with 7 bases sitting between them. The germline V gene has CDR1 LNHDA and CDR2 SQIVND (reference sequence). This CDR3 is built from 12 residues. The CDR3 is CASMDSSYEQYF. CDR3 in DNA: TGTGCCAGTATGGACAGCTCCTACGAGCAGTACTTC.

The chain recombines TRBV27 with TRBJ2-7; no clear D gene. This CDR3 comprises 12 residues. Per the germline V gene, CDR1 is MNHEY and CDR2 is SMNVEV (reference sequence). Deletions cut 5 bases from V and 8 bases from J, with 13 bases between. The CDR3 bases are TGTGCCAGCAGTCCGGATCTCAGGCAGCAGTACTTC. This gives the protein CASSPDLRQQYF.

The chain's CDR3 is CASSDHPRSGRVDEQFF. CDR3 nucleotide sequence: TGTGCCAGCAGCGACCACCCCCGTAGCGGGAGAGTCGATGAGCAGTTCTTC. The chain has TRBV9 and TRBJ2-1, with 9 bases fitting TRBD2. Germline lookup yields CDR1 SGDLS and CDR2 YYNGEE. The CDR3 has 17 residues. V lost 3 bases to trimming and J lost 8 bases; unmatched junction nucleotides: 15. The entire variable domain, with the rest obtained from reference TRBV9 and TRBJ2-1, is as follows: DSGVTQTPKHLITATGQRVTLRCSPRSGDLSVYWYQQSLDQGLQFLIQYYNGEERAKGNILERFSAQQFPDLHSELNLSSLELGDSALYFCASSDHPRSGRVDEQFFGPGTRLTVL.